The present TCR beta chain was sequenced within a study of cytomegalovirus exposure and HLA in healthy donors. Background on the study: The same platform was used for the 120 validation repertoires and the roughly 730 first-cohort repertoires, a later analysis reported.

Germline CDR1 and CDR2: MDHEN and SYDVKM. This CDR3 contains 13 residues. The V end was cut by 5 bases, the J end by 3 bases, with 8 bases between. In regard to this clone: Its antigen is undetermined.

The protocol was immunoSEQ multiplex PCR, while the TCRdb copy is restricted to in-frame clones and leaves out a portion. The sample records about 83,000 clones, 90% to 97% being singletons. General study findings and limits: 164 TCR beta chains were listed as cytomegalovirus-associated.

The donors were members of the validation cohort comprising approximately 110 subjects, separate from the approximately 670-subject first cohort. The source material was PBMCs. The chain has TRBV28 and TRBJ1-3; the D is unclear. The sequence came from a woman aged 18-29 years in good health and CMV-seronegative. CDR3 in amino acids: CASSLTFGNTIYF. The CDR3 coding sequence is TGTGCCAGCAGTCTCACTTTTGGAAACACCATATATTTT.